This T cell receptor (beta chain) derives from a study of blood T cell repertoires in COVID-19. Study overall: Whether acute or convalescent, the COVID-19 samples came from the United States, Italy and Spain.

TCRdb's table, derived via immunoSEQ multiplex PCR, lists solely in-frame clones and lacks some. Found here are 200,000 to 300,000 clones, around 86% of them singletons; the top ten hold around 1.7%. Sequencing was performed on PBMCs or T cells enriched from blood (not recorded which). The sequence was collected from a man aged 40-49 years who had recovered from COVID-19.

The chain's CDR3 is CASSPWTGDQETQYF. CDR3 DNA: TGCGCCAGCAGCCCTTGGACAGGAGATCAAGAGACCCAGTACTTC. This chain links TRBV5-1 with TRBJ2-5; 7 positions agree with TRBD1. V trimming: 4 bases; J trimming: 2 bases; junction bases outside the gene matches: 8. CDR1 SGHRS and CDR2 YFSETQ come from the germline V gene. CDR3 length: 15 amino acids.